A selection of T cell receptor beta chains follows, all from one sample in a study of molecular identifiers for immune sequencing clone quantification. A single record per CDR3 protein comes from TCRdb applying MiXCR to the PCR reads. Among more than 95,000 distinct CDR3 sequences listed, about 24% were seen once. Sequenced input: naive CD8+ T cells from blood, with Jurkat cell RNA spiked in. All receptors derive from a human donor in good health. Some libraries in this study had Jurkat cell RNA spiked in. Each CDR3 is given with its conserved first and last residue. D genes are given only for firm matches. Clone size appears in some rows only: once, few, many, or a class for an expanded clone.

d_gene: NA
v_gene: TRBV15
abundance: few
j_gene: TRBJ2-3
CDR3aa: CATSSDRPPDTQYF
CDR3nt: TGTGCCACCAGTAGCGACCGCCCGCCCGATACGCAGTATTTT

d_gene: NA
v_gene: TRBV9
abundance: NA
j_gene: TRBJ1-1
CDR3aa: CASSVAGCTEALF
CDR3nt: TGTGCCAGCAGCGTAGCTGGTTGCACTGAAGCTCTCTTT

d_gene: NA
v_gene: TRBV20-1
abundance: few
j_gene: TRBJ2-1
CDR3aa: CSARATASYNEQFF
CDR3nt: TGCAGTGCTAGAGCAACGGCCTCCTACAATGAGCAGTTCTTC

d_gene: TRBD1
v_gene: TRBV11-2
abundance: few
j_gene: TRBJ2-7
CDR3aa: CASNSRGTGDYEQYF
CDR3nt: TGTGCCAGCAACTCCCGGGGGACAGGGGACTACGAGCAGTACTTC

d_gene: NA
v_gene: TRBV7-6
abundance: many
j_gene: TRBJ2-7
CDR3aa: CASSLEGGLAYEQYF
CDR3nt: TGTGCCAGCAGCTTAGAAGGAGGGCTGGCCTACGAGCAGTACTTC

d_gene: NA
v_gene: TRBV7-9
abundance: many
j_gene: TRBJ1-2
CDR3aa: CASSPPQGGYGYTF
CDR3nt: TGTGCCAGCAGCCCTCCGCAGGGAGGCTATGGCTACACCTTC

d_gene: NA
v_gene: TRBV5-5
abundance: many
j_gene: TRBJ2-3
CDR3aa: CASSLGVAPSTDTQYF
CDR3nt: TGTGCCAGCAGCTTGGGCGTAGCACCAAGCACAGATACGCAGTATTTT

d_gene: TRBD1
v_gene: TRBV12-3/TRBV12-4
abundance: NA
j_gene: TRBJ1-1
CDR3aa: CASSLTGTGGTEALF
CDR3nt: TGTGCCAGCAGTCTCACCGGGACAGGGGGAACTGAAGCTCTCTTT

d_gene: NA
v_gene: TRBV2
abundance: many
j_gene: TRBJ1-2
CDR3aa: CASRDSPRENYGYTF
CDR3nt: TGTGCCAGCAGGGATTCCCCCAGGGAGAACTATGGCTACACCTTC

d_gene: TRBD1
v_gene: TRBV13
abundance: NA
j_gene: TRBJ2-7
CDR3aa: CASSYEKTGGSYEQYF
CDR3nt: TGTGCCAGCAGCTACGAAAAAACAGGGGGCTCCTACGAGCAGTACTTC

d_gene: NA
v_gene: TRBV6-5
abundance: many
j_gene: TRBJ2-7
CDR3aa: CASTPHGSYEQYF
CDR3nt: TGTGCCAGCACCCCGCACGGCTCCTACGAGCAGTACTTC

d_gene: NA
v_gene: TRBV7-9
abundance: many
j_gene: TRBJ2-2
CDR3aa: CASSLTGELFF
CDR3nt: TGTGCCAGCAGCCTCACCGGGGAGCTGTTTTTT